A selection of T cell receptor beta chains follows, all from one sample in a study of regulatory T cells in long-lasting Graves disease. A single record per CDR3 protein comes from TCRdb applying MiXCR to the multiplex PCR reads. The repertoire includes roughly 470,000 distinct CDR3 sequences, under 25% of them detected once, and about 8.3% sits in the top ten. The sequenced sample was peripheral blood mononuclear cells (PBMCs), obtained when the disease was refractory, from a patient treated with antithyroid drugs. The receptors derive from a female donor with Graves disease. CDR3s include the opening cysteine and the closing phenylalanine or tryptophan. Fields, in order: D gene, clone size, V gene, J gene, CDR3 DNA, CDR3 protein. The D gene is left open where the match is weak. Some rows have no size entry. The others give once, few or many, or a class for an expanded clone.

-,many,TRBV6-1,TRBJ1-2,TGTGCCAGCAGTGTGAAAGGGCCCTATGGCTACACCTTC,CASSVKGPYGYTF
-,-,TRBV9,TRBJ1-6,TGTGCCAGCAGCGTCGACGAGGGGCGAAATTCACCCCTCCACTTT,CASSVDEGRNSPLHF
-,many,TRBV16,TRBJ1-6,TGTGCCAGCAGCCAATTGGGAAGCTCCTATAATTCACCCCTCCACTTT,CASSQLGSSYNSPLHF
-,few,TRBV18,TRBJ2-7,TGTGCCAGCTCACCCCTAGGGATGGACGAGCAGTACTTC,CASSPLGMDEQYF
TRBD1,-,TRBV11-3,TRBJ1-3,TGTGCCAGCAGCTTAGATAGGAAGGGGGCCTCTGGAAACACCATATATTTT,CASSLDRKGASGNTIYF
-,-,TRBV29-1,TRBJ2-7,TGCAGCGTTGTGGTTAGCTCCTACGAGCAGTACTTC,CSVVVSSYEQYF
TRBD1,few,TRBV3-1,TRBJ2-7,TGTGCCAGCAGCCTGACAGGGGACCCCTACGAGCAGTACTTC,CASSLTGDPYEQYF
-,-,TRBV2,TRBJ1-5,TGTGCCAGCACCTCCAAGGTTTATAGCAATCAGCCCCAGCATTTT,CASTSKVYSNQPQHF
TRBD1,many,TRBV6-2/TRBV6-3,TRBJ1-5,TGTGCCAGCAGTGGGACAGTAGTCAATCAGCCCCAGCATTTT,CASSGTVVNQPQHF
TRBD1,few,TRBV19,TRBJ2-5,TGTGCCAGTAGCCCCCTAGGGGGACAGGTGGGACAAGAGACCCAGTACTTC,CASSPLGGQVGQETQYF
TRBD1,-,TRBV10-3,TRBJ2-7,TGTGCCATCAGCGGGGGACAGGGGGGATCCTACGAGCAGTACTTC,CAISGGQGGSYEQYF
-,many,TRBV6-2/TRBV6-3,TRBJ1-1,TGTGCCAGCAGTTATTCCATGAACACTGAAGCTTTCTTT,CASSYSMNTEAFF
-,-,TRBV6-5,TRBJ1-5,TGTGCCAGCAGTTACTCTAGACACCGTAGCAATCAGCCCCAGCATTTT,CASSYSRHRSNQPQHF
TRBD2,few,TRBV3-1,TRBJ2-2,TGTGCCAGCAGCCAATTTGCGGGAGGGACGAACACCGGGGAGCTGTTTTTT,CASSQFAGGTNTGELFF
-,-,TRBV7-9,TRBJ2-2,TGTGCCAGCAGCTTAGGGGGCTACAGCGCCGGGGAGCTGTTTTTT,CASSLGGYSAGELFF
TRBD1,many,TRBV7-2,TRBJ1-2,TGTGCCAGCAGCCAAGGGGACAGGGGTCCAGTGGGTTTAACCTTC,CASSQGDRGPVGLTF
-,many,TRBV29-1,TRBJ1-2,TGCAGCTTTGCCTTCGGGAACTATGGCTACACCTTC,CSFAFGNYGYTF
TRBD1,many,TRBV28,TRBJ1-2,TGTGCCAGCAGCGTACAGGGGTATGGCTACACCTTC,CASSVQGYGYTF
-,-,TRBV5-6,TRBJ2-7,TGTGCCAGCAGCCTCCGCGCGGGGCCGTGGCAGTACTTC,CASSLRAGPWQYF
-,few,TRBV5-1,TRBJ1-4,TGCGCCAGCAACCACGGCGGGGGCGCGGATGAAAAACTGTTTTTT,CASNHGGGADEKLFF
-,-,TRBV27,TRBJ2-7,TGTGCCAGCACCGGGGGCGCCGAGCAGTACTTC,CASTGGAEQYF
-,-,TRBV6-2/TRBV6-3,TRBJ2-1,TGTGCCAGCAGTTGGATAATCAATGAGCAGTTCTTC,CASSWIINEQFF
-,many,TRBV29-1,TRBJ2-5,TGCAGCGTTGAGATTGGGGGCCTCCACCCAGAGACCCAGTACTTC,CSVEIGGLHPETQYF
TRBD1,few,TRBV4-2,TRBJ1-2,TGTGCCAGCAGCCAAGCTCCTCCGGACAGGGCCCATGGCTACACCTTC,CASSQAPPDRAHGYTF
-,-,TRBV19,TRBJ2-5,TGTGCCAGTAGTATCGTCGGCCAAGAGACCCAGTACTTC,CASSIVGQETQYF
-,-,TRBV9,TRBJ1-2,TGTGCCAGCAGCGTACCAGGGGCAGTCTATGGCTACACCTTC,CASSVPGAVYGYTF
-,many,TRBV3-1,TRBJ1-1,TGTGCCAGCAGCCAATTGAACACTGAAGCTTTCTTT,CASSQLNTEAFF
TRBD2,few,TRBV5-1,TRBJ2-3,TGCGCCAGCAGCCTGATAGCGGGAAGAGGCACAGATACGCAGTATTTT,CASSLIAGRGTDTQYF
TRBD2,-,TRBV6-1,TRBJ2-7,TGTGCCAGCAGAGAACTAGCGGTTACGCACGAGCAGTACTTC,CASRELAVTHEQYF
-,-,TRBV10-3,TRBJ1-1,TGTGCCATCAGTGAAGATAGAGTTTACACTGAAGCTTTCTTT,CAISEDRVYTEAFF
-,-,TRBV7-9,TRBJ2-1,TGTGCCAGCAGCTTAGAAGGTAGATGGGCATCTGAGCAGTTCTTC,CASSLEGRWASEQFF
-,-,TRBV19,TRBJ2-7,TGTGCCAGTAGCGCGACAGGAGTCTACGAGCAGTACTTC,CASSATGVYEQYF
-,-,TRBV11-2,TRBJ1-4,TGTGCCAGCAGCTCCCGGGACCTCCATAATGAAAAACTGTTTTTT,CASSSRDLHNEKLFF
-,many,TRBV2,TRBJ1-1,TGTGCCAGCAGTGCCGGGGATTCGAACACTGAAGCTTTCTTT,CASSAGDSNTEAFF
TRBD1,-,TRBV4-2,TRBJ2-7,TGTGCCAGCAGCCAATCGATACAGGGGTACGAGCAGTACTTC,CASSQSIQGYEQYF
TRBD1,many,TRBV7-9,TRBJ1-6,TGTGCCAGCAGCCTAGGCGGGACAGCCAATTCACCCCTCCACTTT,CASSLGGTANSPLHF
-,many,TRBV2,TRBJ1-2,TGTGCCAGCAGCGTGGGGACGGATTATGGCTACACCTTC,CASSVGTDYGYTF
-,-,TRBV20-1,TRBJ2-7,TGCAGTGCGGGCGCCGTATTGAGTTCTCCCTCCTACGAGCAGTACTTC,CSAGAVLSSPSYEQYF
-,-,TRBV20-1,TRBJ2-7,TGCAGTGCTAGAGATTTGAAGGGAGCGAGGTCGCGCGAGCAGTACTTC,CSARDLKGARSREQYF
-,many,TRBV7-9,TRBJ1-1,TGTGCCAGCAGCAAGGGGGGAATTCCTGAAGCTTTCTTT,CASSKGGIPEAFF
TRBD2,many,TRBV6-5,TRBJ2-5,TGTGCCAGCAGTTACTCAAACGACCCACTAGCGGGAGGGCCGCGGGAGACCCAGTACTTC,CASSYSNDPLAGGPRETQYF
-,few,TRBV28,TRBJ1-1,TGTGCCAGCAGCGGCACGATGGGGGAAGCTTTCTTT,CASSGTMGEAFF
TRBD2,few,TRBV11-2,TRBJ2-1,TGTGCCAGCAGCCCAAGTGGCGGGAGGGCAGACAATGAGCAGTTCTTC,CASSPSGGRADNEQFF
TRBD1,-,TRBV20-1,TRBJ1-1,TGCAGTGCTAGAGGTCCCCGACAGGGGGTGACCATGAACACTGAAGCTTTCTTT,CSARGPRQGVTMNTEAFF
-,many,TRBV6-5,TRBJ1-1,TGTGCCAGCAGTTACAGGCGACGCGGCACTGAAGCTTTCTTT,CASSYRRRGTEAFF
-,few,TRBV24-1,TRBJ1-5,TGTGCCACCAGTGATCCATGGGGCGGACATAGCAATCAGCCCCAGCATTTT,CATSDPWGGHSNQPQHF
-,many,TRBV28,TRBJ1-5,TGTGCCAGCAGATCCAGTCTATTTAGCAATCAGCCCCAGCATTTT,CASRSSLFSNQPQHF
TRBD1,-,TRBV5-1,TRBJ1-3,TGCGCCAGCAGCTTCCGCGGACAGGGAGGAAACACCATATATTTT,CASSFRGQGGNTIYF
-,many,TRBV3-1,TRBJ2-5,TGTGCCAGCAGTCAGCTTGGGGTAGAGACCCAGTACTTC,CASSQLGVETQYF
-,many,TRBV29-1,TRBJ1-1,TGCAGCGTTGATACCAGGGGAGCGGTGACCACTGAAGCTTTCTTT,CSVDTRGAVTTEAFF
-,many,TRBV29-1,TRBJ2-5,TGCAGCGTTGCGGACGGGTCAGAGACCCAGTACTTC,CSVADGSETQYF
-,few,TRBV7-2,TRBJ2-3,TGTGCCAGCAGCTTATTGCGGGTCGGCACAGATACGCAGTATTTT,CASSLLRVGTDTQYF
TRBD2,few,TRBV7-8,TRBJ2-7,TGTGCCAGCAGCGCCAGACTAGCGGGAGCCACATCCCCTAGGTACGAGCAGTACTTC,CASSARLAGATSPRYEQYF